Presented here are 17 T cell receptor beta chains from one specimen sequenced in a study of T cells of healthy individuals. TCRdb called the 5' RACE reads again in MiXCR, with one record for every CDR3 protein. This sample carries about 96,000 distinct CDR3 sequences, around 17% of them seen once, and the ten largest clones take under 7.5%. The receptors here all came from a human donor in good health.

In this sample, this clonotype turned up many times. The V and J genes are TRBV20-1 and TRBJ2-1; 12 positions match TRBD2. Per the germline V gene, CDR1 is DFQATT and CDR2 is SNEGSKA (reference sequence). This CDR3 comprises 17 residues. The V gene end was trimmed by 1 base and the J gene end by 4 bases; junction bases not matched to a gene: 8. CDR3 nucleotides: TGCAGTGCTAGAGTTCCCTTTCTAGCGGGAGGGTACAATGAGCAGTTCTTC. Its protein product is CSARVPFLAGGYNEQFF.

V and J are TRBV15 and TRBJ2-7; D tentatively reads TRBD1 or TRBD2 (5 bases each). Germline values: CDR1 LNHNV, CDR2 YYDKDF (reference sequence). CDR3 length: 15 amino acids. The V end lost 3 bases, the J end lost 5 bases, and 17 bases lay between the germline ends. CDR3 sequence reads: CATSRDGTDLDEQYF. The DNA for the CDR3 is TGTGCCACCAGCAGGGATGGGACGGACCTCGACGAGCAGTACTTC.

The rearrangement joins TRBV3-1 to TRBJ2-3; D remains ambiguous. The CDR3 length is 14 residues. CDR1 is LGHDT, CDR2 YNNKEL, per germline (reference sequence). The V end was cut by 2 bases, the J end by 2 bases, with 8 bases between. Here the CDR3 reads CASSQSPTTDTQYF. DNA of the CDR3: TGTGCCAGCAGCCAATCCCCTACCACAGATACGCAGTATTTT.

The table lists this clonotype with many counts. V and J are TRBV21-1 and TRBJ1-5; TRBD1 is taken as the D call from the table, unchecked against the DNA. TRBV21-1 is a listed pseudogene. There are 16 residues in the CDR3. Here the CDR3 reads CASSSRDSSVNQPQHF. In DNA form, the CDR3 reads TGTGCCAGCAGCAGCCGGGACAGTTCCGTTAATCAGCCCCAGCATTTT.

This clonotype was detected many times. V is TRBV15 and J is TRBJ2-3, with TRBD1 matching over 8 bases. The junction had 10 bases not matched to a gene; V was cut back by 5 bases and J by 3 bases. The germline V gene has CDR1 LNHNV and CDR2 YYDKDF (reference sequence). The CDR3 loop spans 16 amino acids. CDR3 nucleotides: TGTGCCACCAGCTCCCCCAGGGGGCGGCGGACAGATACGCAGTATTTT. Its protein product is CATSSPRGRRTDTQYF. Filled out from reference TRBV15 and TRBJ2-3, the complete variable domain reads DAMVIQNPRYQVTQFGKPVTLSCSQTLNHNVMYWYQQKSSQAPKLLFHYYDKDFNNEADTPDNFQSRRPNTSFCFLDIRSPGLGDTAMYLCATSSPRGRRTDTQYFGPGTRLTVL.

This clonotype was recorded a few times. The chain uses TRBV28 and TRBJ1-1; 10 bases match TRBD1. The CDR3 is 14 residues long. The V gene end was trimmed by 6 bases and the J gene end by 5 bases; junction bases not matched to a gene: 6. Germline V gives CDR1 MDHEN, CDR2 SYDVKM. The CDR3 coding sequence is TGTGCCAGCAGGGGGGGACAGGGGAGTACTGAAGCTTTCTTT. Its translation is CASRGGQGSTEAFF.

In its sample, this clonotype was seen many times. The chain recombines TRBV29-1 with TRBJ2-1; 9 nucleotides line up with TRBD2. Per the germline V gene, CDR1 is SQVTM and CDR2 is ANQGSEA. Trimming cost V 0 bases and J 12 bases; bases outside gene matches: 9. The length of the CDR3 is 14 residues. CDR3 bases: TGCAGCGTTGAAGATAGGCTAGCGGGAATAGGGCAGTTCTTC. Amino acids: CSVEDRLAGIGQFF.

The rearrangement joins TRBV7-2 to TRBJ2-7, with unresolved D. The CDR3 spans 12 residues. The germline CDR1 and CDR2 sequences are SGHTA and FQGNSA. V lost 0 bases, J lost 7 bases, and 7 bases lay in between. The CDR3: CASSLAKVEQYF. CDR3 in DNA: TGTGCCAGCAGCTTAGCTAAAGTGGAGCAGTACTTC.

CDR3 in DNA: TGCGCCAGCAGCTTGTCACCGGGACAGGTCTACGAGCAGTACTTC. Encoded protein: CASSLSPGQVYEQYF. The chain links TRBV5-1 to TRBJ2-7; 8 bases match TRBD1. J lost 3 bases, V lost 1 base, and 6 bases had no gene match. The CDR3 has 15 residues. Germline CDR1 reads SGHRS; CDR2 reads YFSETQ.

This chain joins TRBV7-9 and TRBJ2-5; 9 nucleotides match TRBD2. The CDR3 covers 14 residues. V was clipped by 2 bases and J by 4 bases; unmatched bases: 2. Germline CDR1 is SEHNR and CDR2 is FQNEAQ (reference sequence). CDR3 residues: CASSLTAGGETQYF. DNA of the CDR3: TGTGCCAGCAGCTTAACAGCGGGAGGAGAGACCCAGTACTTC.

This clonotype has a count of ten or more. This chain joins TRBV2 and TRBJ2-7; either TRBD1 or TRBD2 may fit D (5 bases each). V was pared by 7 bases and J by 3 bases, with 10 bases between. This CDR3 contains 12 residues. Germline values: CDR1 SNHLY, CDR2 FYNNEI. The CDR3 spells CASIGTFYEQYF. In DNA form, the CDR3 reads TGTGCCAGCATCGGGACCTTCTACGAGCAGTACTTC.

The chain combines TRBV29-1 with TRBJ2-5; D may be TRBD1 (6 bases). Germline values: CDR1 SQVTM, CDR2 ANQGSEA. There are 13 residues in the CDR3. The V end was cut by 4 bases, the J end by 1 base, with 10 bases between. The CDR3 protein is CSVVGGSQETQYF. In DNA form, the CDR3 reads TGCAGCGTTGTAGGGGGATCCCAAGAGACCCAGTACTTC. Supplemented by reference TRBV29-1 and TRBJ2-5, the full variable domain reads SAVISQKPSRDICQRGTSLTIQCQVDSQVTMMFWYRQQPGQSLTLIATANQGSEATYESGFVIDKFPISRPNLTFSTLTVSNMSPEDSSIYLCSVVGGSQETQYFGPGTRLLVL.

This clonotype has just a few counts. This sequence joins TRBV6-1 and TRBJ2-7; a possible D gene is TRBD1 (5 bases). Trimming left V 1 base short and J 1 base short, with 14 bases between. CDR1 and CDR2 (germline): MNHNS, SASEGT. The CDR3 is made up of 16 amino acids. CDR3 sequence: CASSEELGHNSYEQYF. The CDR3 coding sequence is TGTGCCAGCAGTGAAGAGTTGGGGCACAATTCCTACGAGCAGTACTTC.

The J gene is TRBJ1-2, the V gene TRBV6-2 or TRBV6-3; 10 bases line up with TRBD1. The CDR3 loop spans 14 amino acids. J was trimmed by 7 bases and V by 2 bases; bases with no gene match: 4. Germline-derived CDR1 and CDR2 are MNHEY and SVGEGT. The CDR3 DNA reads as TGTGCCAGCAGTTACCCGACAGGGGGCCGTGGCTACACCTTC. Its translation: CASSYPTGGRGYTF.

This clonotype has only a few counts. The chain combines TRBV25-1 with TRBJ2-1, with 10 positions matching TRBD2. This CDR3 spans 17 amino acids. CDR1 MGHDK and CDR2 SYGVNS come from the germline V gene. The V gene end was trimmed by 5 bases and the J gene end by 7 bases; junction bases not matched to a gene: 14. CDR3 nucleotide sequence: TGTGCCAGCAGTCCCGGACTAGCGGAGGGCTCCTGGAATGAGCAGTTCTTC. Translating gives CASSPGLAEGSWNEQFF.

This clonotype was detected many times. The chain combines TRBV10-3 with TRBJ1-1; D not certain. The CDR3 totals 11 residues. Trimming took 8 bases from V and 1 from J, leaving 5 bases between them. CDR1 and CDR2 from the germline V gene are ENHRY and SYGVKD. Written as DNA, the CDR3 is TGTGCCATCCGGCAGAACACTGAAGCTTTCTTT. As protein: CAIRQNTEAFF.

The rearrangement uses TRBV28 and TRBJ1-4; D is uncertain. From germline, CDR1 is MDHEN and CDR2 SYDVKM. This CDR3 is 13 amino acids long. V lost 3 bases and J lost 4, with 6 bases in between. CDR3 residues: CASSLGYNEKLFF. The CDR3 nucleotides are TGTGCCAGCAGTTTGGGGTATAATGAAAAACTGTTTTTT.